This T cell receptor (beta chain) appears in the sequencing data of a study of T cells in Graves' hyperthyroidism and ophthalmopathy. Study-wide context: It was at initial diagnosis, before any treatment, that peripheral blood was collected. The study, taken as a whole, reports: Patients with ophthalmopathy were separated from those with stable hyperthyroidism by a 13 V-J model.

The germline V gene has CDR1 MDHEN and CDR2 SYDVKM. Trimming stripped 6 bases from V and 4 bases from J, with 12 bases between. The CDR3 loop spans 14 amino acids. TCR beta CDR3 regions were amplified from RNA. First-round RT-PCR with HTBI primers amplified the TCR CDR3 region. MiXCR, applied by TCRdb to the multiplex PCR reads, yields one record per CDR3 protein. This table has 550,000 to 800,000 distinct CDR3 sequences, roughly 15% appearing once. This clonotype was seen repeatedly, ten times or more. As yet, its antigen is unknown. The receptor was isolated from a man between 18 and 35 years old with Graves' hyperthyroidism. The sequenced sample consisted of blood. The chain employs TRBV28 and TRBJ1-4; D is undetermined. CDR3 residues: CASSPGWGNEKLFF. As DNA, the CDR3 is TGTGCCAGCAGCCCTGGTTGGGGTAATGAAAAACTGTTTTTT.